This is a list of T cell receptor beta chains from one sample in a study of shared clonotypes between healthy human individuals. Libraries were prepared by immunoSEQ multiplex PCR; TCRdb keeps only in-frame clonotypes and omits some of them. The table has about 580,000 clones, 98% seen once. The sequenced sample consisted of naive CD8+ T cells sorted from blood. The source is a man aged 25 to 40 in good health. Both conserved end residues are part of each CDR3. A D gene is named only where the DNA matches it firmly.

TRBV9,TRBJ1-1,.,CASSVGGGTYEAFF
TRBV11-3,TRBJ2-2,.,CASSFSSTPGELFF
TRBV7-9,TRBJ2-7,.,CASSFLARASWEQYF
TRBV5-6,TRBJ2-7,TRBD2,CASSLAGGRPKDF
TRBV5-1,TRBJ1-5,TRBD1,CASSPGQGQGNQPQHF
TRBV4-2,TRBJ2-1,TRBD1,CASSPGQGDEQFF
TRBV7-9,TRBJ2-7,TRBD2,CASSSLAGVPYEQYF
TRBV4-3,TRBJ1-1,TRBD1,CASSQGQGTMNTEAFF
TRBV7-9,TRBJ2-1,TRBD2,CASRTAGDNEQFF
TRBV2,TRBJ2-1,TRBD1,CASSQWGTGSGEQFF
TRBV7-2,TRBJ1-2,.,CASSLMGDGVDNYGYTF
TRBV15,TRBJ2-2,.,CATSKGSSNTGELFF
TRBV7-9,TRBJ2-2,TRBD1,CASSPTDRGRTGELFF
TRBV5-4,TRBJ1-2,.,CASSRWGSESGYTF
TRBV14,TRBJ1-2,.,CASSTPRLRSSVHVYTF
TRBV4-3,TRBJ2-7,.,CASSQDGQGLGEQYF
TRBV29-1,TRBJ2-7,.,CSVADGTYEQYF
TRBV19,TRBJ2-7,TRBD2,CATAGASYEQYF
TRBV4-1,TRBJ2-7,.,CASSQAISAYYEQYF
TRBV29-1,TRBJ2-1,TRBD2,CSGYGTGGARNDEQFF
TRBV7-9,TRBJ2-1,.,CASSPLLVRHEQFF
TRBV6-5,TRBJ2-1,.,CASSLAGSYNEQFF
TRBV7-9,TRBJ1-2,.,CASSAAGGGYTF
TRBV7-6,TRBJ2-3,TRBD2,CASRLTSGRRHTQYF
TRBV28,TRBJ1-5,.,CASTVDRASNQPQHF
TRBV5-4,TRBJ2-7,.,CASSWGPGTYEQYF
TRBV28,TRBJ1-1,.,CASRDTEAFF